This T cell receptor beta chain was observed in a study of cytomegalovirus exposure and HLA in healthy donors (dated by TCRdb to 2015 to 2018). With regard to the full study: According to an earlier analysis of 587 of the donors, 150 million to 200 million T cells yielded 117 million unique TCR beta sequences and around 300 Gb of sequence data. Both class I and class II loci were covered by HLA typing, at four-digit resolution. The genetic ancestry cluster associated with self-reported Caucasian donors included over 80% of the roughly 390 genotyped donors. The study aimed to test whether cataloging public T cell receptors could reveal signatures of past pathogen exposure. Approximately 330 gigabases of sequencing data and around 88 million unique TCR sequences made up an early release that covered 640 HLA-typed donors. Every discovery cohort repertoire had been produced on one sequencing platform. A later analysis re-examined previously published TCR beta repertoires from hundreds of donors and added high-resolution HLA genotyping to investigate patterns of TCR occurrence. The study profiled the T cell repertoires of under 850 subjects by immunosequencing and related them to cytomegalovirus serostatus. To predict cytomegalovirus infection status, the study combined high-throughput TCR immunosequencing, statistical association of individual TCRs with disease status, and machine learning. In an earlier analysis of 587 of the donors, high-throughput TCR beta sequencing was used to judge whether each TCR beta V gene segment behaved as functional or pseudogenic. Four to six DR-DQ haplotypes were handled as single units for association and clustering because linkage in the cohort was strong. In addition to the first cohort of around 670 subjects, a separate validation cohort of 120 different subjects was used. In the later analysis, no new phenotypic data were used to find candidate immune exposures; instead, reliance was placed on TCR beta sequences and their occurrence across donors. Typing coverage varied by locus: about 620-630 donors for A, B, C, DRB1 and DQB1; more than 500 for DQA1; more than 600 for DPA1; 400 to 480 for DPB1. On average, about 200,000 unique TCR beta nucleotide sequences were sequenced per donor among about 400 genotyped donors of the cohort, with around 19% of those sequences being non-productive. Genome-wide SNP genotypes for about 55% of the 666 donors were used in a later genetic analysis, which treated that subset as a discovery cohort. Donor age, sex, ethnicity and CMV serostatus were compiled alongside the repertoire data.

The cohort consisted of approximately 690 healthy bone marrow donors. At the time of sampling, all cohort members were nominally healthy, though unrecorded immune exposures were likely present. The donor tested CMV seropositive and was one of the 289 seropositive cohort members. Each donor provided a peripheral blood sample, and peripheral blood mononuclear cells were used for TCR beta sequencing. Genomic DNA extraction from the blood cell samples was performed with the Qiagen DNeasy Blood Extraction Kit. Points the paper makes about the study in general: In vitro tests confirmed that three of the cytomegalovirus-associated TCR beta chains recognize cytomegalovirus antigens. CMV serostatus was the only immune exposure information available for the cohort. This cohort had only TCR beta chains sequenced, and the lack of alpha or paired-chain data limited which features could be detected. While some public TCRs were present in many individuals, most TCR sequences turned up only very rarely across donors. According to a later analysis, parvovirus B19, influenza, CMV and Epstein-Barr virus appeared linked to several top co-occurrence clusters. In the study, approximately 150 TCR beta chains were listed as associated with cytomegalovirus. Correlated functional status among segregating V segments might be attributable to linkage disequilibrium, but an unknown experimental factor could not be ruled out. An association between a missense DCLRE1C variant and V-gene and J-gene trimming of TCR beta chains was found in a later genetic analysis and replicated in an independent cohort. An earlier analysis of approximately 600 of the donors showed that most TCR beta V segments appeared in productive rearrangements either about 90% or about 30% of the time, which broadly matched IMGT annotations. The classifier was reported to diagnose cytomegalovirus status with high specificity and sensitivity in both the original cohort and the validation cohort. According to a later genetic analysis, donors in an Asian-associated ancestry cluster had fewer N-insertions in productive TCRs than the approximately 630-donor mean. Assigning TCR associations to individual alleles was difficult when HLA alleles, especially DR and DQ, strongly co-occurred. The sequencing pipeline was judged likely to have produced a cluster of highly shared sequence variants as a technical artifact. Over 15 rarely observed V segments, including chromosome 9 orphons, were excluded from the earlier analysis of approximately 500 of the donors because counts were too low. According to the authors, the approach could potentially be generalized to other disease states and immunological phenotypes. Presence/absence analyses assumed roughly uniform sequencing depth across donors, an assumption that may not hold. Some IMGT-functional V segments, including TRBV6-2 and TRBV6-3, could not be distinguished by the 87-base-pair reads and were therefore excluded. According to a later analysis, TCR association rates differed among HLA loci, with DRB1 alleles showing the most associated TCRs and HLA-C alleles showing the fewest. Specific HLA alleles were associated with over 15,000 TCR beta sequences at a false discovery rate of 0.05 in a later analysis. In a later analysis, most CMV-associated TCR beta chains were found to appear HLA-restricted, with HLA associations seemingly driven largely by CMV exposure. Because HLA typing was missing for some donors at each locus, association tests included only the typed subset. A further reported finding was that TCR beta sequences accurately predicted the HLA-A and HLA-B alleles for most subjects in the first cohort. Compared with equally common non-associated chains, HLA-associated TCR beta chains in a later analysis were more clonally expanded and had lower generation probabilities.

Ends trimmed: V by 3 bases, J by 5 bases; bases unmatched to a gene: 8. CDR1 and CDR2 are drawn from the germline V gene (reference sequence): MNHEY, SMNVEV. CDR3 length: 16 amino acids, cysteine to phenylalanine. Just the 48-base CDR3 DNA is kept, in frame starting at base 1. Library creation used the immunoSEQ multiplex PCR assay. For the multiplex PCR, a mixture combining 60 forward primers for TCR Vbeta segments and 13 reverse primers for TCR Jbeta segments was used. The CDR3 region of rearranged TCR beta genes was amplified from genomic DNA with a multiplex PCR assay. The amplified TCR beta libraries were sequenced on the Illumina HiSeq System as 87-base-pair reads. In the original analysis: In a later analysis, tens of millions of unique TCR beta chains were counted across the 650 to 700 repertoires, and approximately 11 million of these chains were shared by at least two donors. A nearest-neighbor algorithm error-corrected the raw reads and collapsed the reads into unique sequences, merging closely related sequences to remove PCR and sequencing errors. V, D and J gene segments were assigned by aligning CDR3 sequences to IMGT reference sequences. For a sequence to be retained, a match of at least six nucleotides was required to both a V gene segment and a J gene segment. Rearrangements were classified as productive when the CDR3 lacked stop codons and remained in frame with V and J, and all other rearrangements were classified as non-productive. Following IMGT convention, CDR3 was defined as the stretch from the second conserved V-encoded cysteine to the conserved J-encoded phenylalanine. The earlier analysis of 500 to 650 of the donors excluded any sequence lacking an unambiguous match to a single V gene segment. An earlier analysis of 587 of the donors called V segments functional above 56.7% productive rearrangements and segregating when the between-donor standard deviation exceeded 5%. To diagnose cytomegalovirus status from the catalog of TCR beta chain sequences, a statistical classification framework was built. V and J gene assignment, in a later analysis, came from comparing TCR nucleotide sequences with IMGT/GENE-DB human TR gene sequences. The TCRdist pipeline was used in a later analysis to assign CDR3 sequences and most-parsimonious VDJ recombination scenarios. In a later analysis, each TCR beta chain was defined by its CDR3 amino acid sequence together with its V-gene family, and reads lacking a unique V-gene family were excluded. In a later analysis, fewer than 650 highly shared, low-generation-probability nucleotide sequences were removed to address suspected cross-contamination and a sequencing artifact. A later analysis calculated a clonal expansion index for each public chain from normalized within-repertoire ranks of inferred template counts. In a later analysis, generation probabilities were computed with a VDJ recombination model fitted to out-of-frame rearrangements, and the resulting probabilities were checked against IGoR. A later analysis scored TCR-TCR, TCR-HLA and TCR-CMV co-occurrence with hypergeometric tests, applying a repertoire-size bias correction to TCR pairs. False discovery rates were estimated in a later analysis by permuting HLA or CMV assignments 20 times. A later analysis grouped co-occurring TCRs with DBSCAN, adding TCRdist sequence similarity when clustering within HLA-allele-positive subsets. Co-occurrence clustering excluded repertoires with fewer than 30,000 or more than 120,000 public chains, plus five with anomalous nucleotide sharing. TCRdb limited this immuneACCESS table to in-frame rearrangements with V and J called. A share of clones is missing; checked studies link under half to unresolved V genes, and the rest is unexplained. D and trimming were read from the DNA, whereas the V and J calls and clone size are those reported in that table. The sample table shows under 150,000 clones, and around 72% are seen once. The ten largest clones add up to roughly 9.3% of the sample.

A word on this clone: No cognate antigen has been identified for it. No base-level quality is on record; no much larger clone is a single base apart.

The sequence links TRBV27 to TRBJ2-2, with 8 bases in between that match TRBD1. The specimen sequenced was PBMCs. The TCR comes from a woman aged 45 to 65 in good health and CMV-seropositive. Read as DNA, the sequence is TGTGCCAGCAGTTTCCCGTCAGGGGGCCTTACCGGGGAGCTGTTTTTT. This codes for CASSFPSGGLTGELFF.